The 9 T cell receptor beta chains in this list originate from one sample, sequenced in a study of T cells after somatic rescue of genetic block. Sequencing was performed with immunoSEQ multiplex PCR; in TCRdb, only in-frame clones are kept and a portion is missing. The sample lists roughly 120,000 clones; about 93% were seen once. The sample was peripheral blood mononuclear cells (PBMCs). All receptors come from a woman younger than 30.

In its sample, this clone is medium-sized. This chain's CDR3 is CASSEGSNQPQHF. CDR3 nucleotide sequence: TGTGCCAGCAGTGAGGGCAGCAATCAGCCCCAGCATTTT. The chain links TRBV6-4 to TRBJ1-5; D uncertain. This CDR3 region has 13 residues. Trimming removed 3 bases at V and 1 base at J, with 4 bases between. Germline values: CDR1 MRHNA, CDR2 SNTAGT.

The chain's CDR3 is CASSPGADWDNQPQHF. The CDR3 bases are TGTGCCAGCAGCCCCGGGGCCGATTGGGACAATCAGCCCCAGCATTTT. The chain is built from TRBV7-2 and TRBJ1-5; perhaps TRBD1 as D (5 bases). Trimming shortened V by 5 bases and J by 3 bases, and 17 bases separated the two germline ends. This CDR3 has 16 amino acids. Germline loops: CDR1 SGHTA, CDR2 FQGNSA.

This CDR3 is CAWSDQGPSYEQYF. The CDR3 region has the DNA TGTGCCTGGAGTGACCAGGGGCCTAGCTACGAGCAGTACTTC. The chain has TRBV30 and TRBJ2-7, with a weak D call TRBD1 (6 bases). The V gene lost 1 base and the J gene lost 3 bases, with 13 bases spanning the gap. In germline, CDR1 is GTSNPN, CDR2 SVGIG (reference sequence). The CDR3 loop spans 14 amino acids.

The rearrangement links TRBV5-1 to TRBJ1-1, with D maybe TRBD1 (6 bases). Germline V gene sequence: CDR1 SGHRS, CDR2 YFSETQ. V lost 4 bases and J 0 bases, leaving 19 bases between the germline ends. The CDR3 is 17 amino acids. The CDR3 region is CASSQIGTILMNTEAFF. CDR3 DNA sequence: TGCGCCAGCAGCCAGATCGGGACAATACTCATGAACACTGAAGCTTTCTTT.

In its sample, this clone was seen once. The chain links TRBV19 to TRBJ2-5, with 9 bases matching TRBD1. Trimming took 7 bases from V and 5 from J; bases not matched to a gene: 5. This CDR3 has 13 residues. CDR1 and CDR2 from the germline V gene are LNHDA and SQIVND (reference sequence). CDR3 in DNA: TGTGCCAGTACCCAGACAGGGGGGGAGACCCAGTACTTC. It yields the protein CASTQTGGETQYF. The variable domain in full, completed from reference TRBV19 and TRBJ2-5, reads DGGITQSPKYLFRKEGQNVTLSCEQNLNHDAMYWYRQDPGQGLRLIYYSQIVNDFQKGDIAEGYSVSREKKESFPLTVTSAQKNPTAFYLCASTQTGGETQYFGPGTRLLVL.

In its sample, this clone was seen once. The rearrangement uses TRBV7-3 and TRBJ1-1; D uncertain. In germline, CDR1 is SGHTA, CDR2 FQGTGA. The ends were cut back, 4 bases at V and 1 base at J, with 10 bases in the middle. This CDR3 has 14 amino acids. The CDR3 sequence: CASSSLSGNTEAFF. Written as DNA, the CDR3 is TGTGCCAGCAGCTCCCTCAGTGGGAACACTGAAGCTTTCTTT.

This clone came up once. The chain employs TRBV19 and TRBJ1-2, with 7 bases matching TRBD1. Germline CDR1 is LNHDA and CDR2 is SQIVND (reference sequence). Losses at the gene ends were 2 bases for V and 7 bases for J; bases not matched to a gene: 7. CDR3 length: 14 amino acids. Written as DNA, the CDR3 is TGTGCCAGTAGTATATCCAGGGGGTATGGTGGCTACACCTTC. Amino acid sequence: CASSISRGYGGYTF.

This chain uses TRBV15 with TRBJ2-7, with D unclear. CDR3 length: 16 amino acids. Trimming pared 0 bases from V and 2 bases from J, leaving 14 bases between. Germline-derived CDR1 and CDR2 are LNHNV and YYDKDF (reference sequence). The CDR3 DNA reads as TGTGCCACCAGCAGAGATTCAAGAGGTTTACCCTACGAGCAGTACTTC. This encodes CATSRDSRGLPYEQYF.

The J gene is TRBJ2-1, the V gene TRBV6-5; tentatively, D is TRBD2 (5 bases). Germline CDR1 MNHEY, CDR2 SVGAGI. Deletions cut 10 bases from V and 6 bases from J, with 16 bases between. The CDR3 loop spans 13 amino acids. CDR3 nucleotides: TGTGCCACCAGAAACCGGGAAATCAATGAGCAGTTCTTC. Encoded protein: CATRNREINEQFF.